This is a list of T cell receptor beta chains from one sample in a study of T cell changes during pregnancy in multiple sclerosis. This table comes from immunoSEQ multiplex PCR, and its TCRdb copy is limited to in-frame clones, with some not included. The sample consists of approximately 100,000 clones, about 90% of them appearing once. Specimen: peripheral blood, collected before pregnancy. These receptors all stem from a female donor with multiple sclerosis, enrolled in a pregnancy study. The conserved cysteine and the conserved F or W are not part of the CDR3 here. The D gene is left open where the match is weak.

j_call d_call v_call cdr3_aa
TRBJ2-1 NA TRBV6-1 ASSEALEGNEQF
TRBJ2-2 TRBD2 TRBV9 ASSVAAGANTGELF
TRBJ2-3 NA TRBV29-1 SVEMMSLTTDTQY
TRBJ1-2 TRBD1 TRBV7-2 ASSTATGPGYGYT
TRBJ1-5 TRBD1 TRBV2 ASSVQGTSNQPQH
TRBJ2-7 TRBD2 TRBV7-6 ASSLGGTSGSSYEQY
TRBJ1-2 NA TRBV7-9 ASSFRTGLTNYGYT
TRBJ1-4 TRBD1 TRBV19 APGTDPTNEKLF
TRBJ2-3 TRBD2 TRBV15 ATSSGLAESDTQY
TRBJ2-7 NA TRBV19 ASSIALAHEQY
TRBJ2-1 TRBD1 TRBV19 ASSIDRGQGNNEQF
TRBJ2-5 NA TRBV5-6 ASSLHSISETQY
TRBJ1-4 TRBD1 TRBV5-6 ASSLDRGRFGEKLF
TRBJ2-5 NA TRBV28 ASSFARVQETQY
TRBJ2-1 TRBD1 TRBV7-6 ASSLGTGGGGSNEQF
TRBJ1-1 TRBD1 TRBV9 ASSVVAGGGTEAF
TRBJ1-1 NA TRBV5-6 ASSLDLNTEAF
TRBJ2-1 TRBD2 TRBV5-6 ASSLGTIFNEQF
TRBJ2-2 TRBD2 TRBV5-1 ASSPGLAGGPGTGELF
TRBJ2-5 NA TRBV11-2 ASSLGAGKKETQY
TRBJ2-1 TRBD1 TRBV28 ASSSPWDRGHNEQF
TRBJ1-2 TRBD1 TRBV11-2 ASSSGQGGYYGYT
TRBJ2-7 NA TRBV5-1 ASRPPGDEQY
TRBJ2-7 TRBD2 TRBV7-2 ASRREAGYEQY
TRBJ1-2 NA TRBV11-2 ASSLTGYGYT
TRBJ1-2 NA TRBV20-1 SARAPLSDT
TRBJ1-6 NA TRBV19 ATQQAAHNSPLH
TRBJ2-7 TRBD2 TRBV7-6 ASSFGGASREQY
TRBJ2-6 TRBD1 TRBV14 ASRQGSGANVLT
TRBJ2-2 NA TRBV6-1 ASRGPGDTGELF
TRBJ2-7 NA TRBV11-2 ASSATYHEQY
TRBJ1-5 TRBD1 TRBV30 AWDSSGGHQPQH
TRBJ2-3 TRBD1 TRBV7-9 ASSLGGQGADTQY
TRBJ2-7 TRBD1 TRBV25-1 ASSAQGVSYEQY
TRBJ1-1 NA TRBV6-5 ASSYRDLEGLTEAF
TRBJ2-1 TRBD1 TRBV7-3 ASSLTGPGTGETTKQF
TRBJ2-1 NA TRBV6-1 ASSRTVYNEQF
TRBJ1-2 NA TRBV5-4 ASSSKGGGNRYGYT
TRBJ2-2 TRBD2 TRBV5-1 ASSPGLALSGELF
TRBJ2-2 TRBD1 TRBV7-3 ASKQGAGELF
TRBJ2-2 TRBD2 TRBV9 ASSAPGLAGTGELF
TRBJ1-1 TRBD1 TRBV12-5 ASGSDRGSVAF
TRBJ2-2 NA TRBV15 ATRARVGTRGELF
TRBJ2-2 TRBD2 TRBV9 ASSVGGGPAGELF
TRBJ1-5 TRBD1 TRBV7-9 ASSTGTDVGQPQH
TRBJ2-7 NA TRBV21-1 ASSKARGASYEQY